These T cell receptor beta chains were read from a single sample in a study of blood T cell repertoires in COVID-19. TCRdb's table, derived via immunoSEQ multiplex PCR, lists solely in-frame clones and lacks some. This table has 150,000 to 200,000 clones, 65% to 85% appearing once. The source material was PBMCs or T cells enriched from blood (not recorded which). The source is a woman in her fifties or sixties in a cohort exposed to, infected with or recovered from COVID-19 (not recorded which). Both conserved end residues are part of each CDR3. D genes are given only for firm matches. Clone size is stated in some rows and not others, as once, few, many or a class when expanded.

>TRBV7-8|-|-|TRBJ1-6
TGTGCCAGCAGCGGAAGTGGGGGCACCTATAATTCACCCCTCCACTTT
CASSGSGGTYNSPLHF
>TRBV6-2/TRBV6-3|-|-|TRBJ1-1
TGTGCCAGCAGTTACGTCGGGGGTAGGGACACTGAAGCTTTCTTT
CASSYVGGRDTEAFF
>TRBV10-3|TRBD1|-|TRBJ1-1
TGTGCCATCAGAAGCGGGACAGGGGGTGGAACTGAAGCTTTCTTT
CAIRSGTGGGTEAFF
>TRBV6-4|TRBD2|-|TRBJ2-3
TGTGCCAGCAGTGTAACTAGCGGGAGCACAGATACGCAGTATTTT
CASSVTSGSTDTQYF
>TRBV11-3|TRBD2|-|TRBJ2-1
TGTGCCAGCAGCCCCGCTAGCGGGGGCTCCTACAATGAGCAGTTCTTC
CASSPASGGSYNEQFF
>TRBV7-9|TRBD2|-|TRBJ2-5
TGTGCCAGCAGCTTAGTCTTTGCTAGCGGGGACCAAGAGACCCAGTACTTC
CASSLVFASGDQETQYF
>TRBV10-3|-|-|TRBJ2-5
TGTGCCATCACTGCAGGGGCGACAGAGACCCAGTACTTC
CAITAGATETQYF
>TRBV19|-|once|TRBJ1-5
TGTGCCAGTAGTACCCGGGGGGGCAGAAAGAATCAGCCCCAGCATTTT
CASSTRGGRKNQPQHF
>TRBV27|TRBD2|-|TRBJ2-1
TGTGCCAGCAGTGGGACTAGCGGGAGGGTGATATCCTACAATGAGCAGTTCTTC
CASSGTSGRVISYNEQFF
>TRBV2|TRBD1|once|TRBJ1-1
TGTGCCAGCATCGGCTCTCGACAGGGGAGCACTGAAGCTTTCTTT
CASIGSRQGSTEAFF
>TRBV6-2/TRBV6-3|-|-|TRBJ1-1
TGTGCCAGCAGCTCCTCAAGGGGGAACACTGAAGCTTTCTTT
CASSSSRGNTEAFF
>TRBV7-2|TRBD1|-|TRBJ1-5
TGTGCCAGCAGCTTAGCCCCCGGGACAGTCGGTCAGCCCCAGCATTTT
CASSLAPGTVGQPQHF
>TRBV28|-|-|TRBJ1-1
TGTGCCAGCAACGAACAGGGAACTGAAGCTTTCTTT
CASNEQGTEAFF
>TRBV6-5|-|-|TRBJ2-5
TGTGCCAGCAGCCCCGGACACAAACAAGAGACCCAGTACTTC
CASSPGHKQETQYF
>TRBV28|-|once|TRBJ1-3
TGTGCCAGCAGTTTGCTGGGGGCGAGCGGAAACACCATATATTTT
CASSLLGASGNTIYF
>TRBV4-3|TRBD1|-|TRBJ1-4
TGCGCCAGCCAAATGACAGGGATTAATGAAAAACTGTTTTTT
CASQMTGINEKLFF
>TRBV5-5|TRBD1|-|TRBJ2-7
TGTGCCAGCAGCCTGGAGTACAGGGGGCCCGAGCAGTACTTC
CASSLEYRGPEQYF
>TRBV6-1|TRBD2|-|TRBJ2-2
TGTGCCAGCAGTGAGCGGACTAGCGGGGGCGGGGAGCTGTTTTTT
CASSERTSGGGELFF
>TRBV18|-|-|TRBJ1-6
TGTGCCAGCTCACCAAGATCCTTAGCCGATTCACCCCTCCACTTT
CASSPRSLADSPLHF
>TRBV13|TRBD1|-|TRBJ1-5
TGTGCCAGCAGCGCCGGGACAGACAATCAGCCCCAGCATTTT
CASSAGTDNQPQHF
>TRBV5-4|-|-|TRBJ2-1
TGTGCCAGCAGCTTGGTGAACAGAGACAATGAGCAGTTCTTC
CASSLVNRDNEQFF
>TRBV19|TRBD2|-|TRBJ2-4
TGTGCCAGTAGGATAGCGGGAGCTGACATTCAGTACTTC
CASRIAGADIQYF
>TRBV9|-|-|TRBJ2-6
TGTGCCAGCAGCGTAGATCCCACAGAAATCTCTGGGGCCAACGTCCTGACTTTC
CASSVDPTEISGANVLTF
>TRBV7-6|-|-|TRBJ2-5
TGTGCCAGCAGCTCCTACCTAAGAAACGACAGAAACCAAGAGACCCAGTACTTC
CASSSYLRNDRNQETQYF
>TRBV19|TRBD1|-|TRBJ1-6
TGTGCCAGTAGTCCGACAGGGCCTTCACCCCTCCACTTT
CASSPTGPSPLHF
>TRBV2|TRBD1|-|TRBJ2-5
TGTGCCAGCAGCGCCAGGACAGGGCGGGAGACCCAGTACTTC
CASSARTGRETQYF
>TRBV27|-|-|TRBJ2-3
TGTGCCAGCAGTTTTCAGGCGCCTGGCACAGATACGCAGTATTTT
CASSFQAPGTDTQYF
>TRBV15|TRBD1|-|TRBJ2-7
TGTGCCACCAGCATTAACAGGGGTCCAACTTACGAGCAGTACTTC
CATSINRGPTYEQYF
>TRBV18|-|-|TRBJ2-1
TGTGCCAGCTCACCAGGCCTCGACAATGAGCAGTTCTTC
CASSPGLDNEQFF
>TRBV19|TRBD2|few|TRBJ2-7
TGTGCCAGTAGTATAAATCGGGGGGACGAGCAGTACTTC
CASSINRGDEQYF
>TRBV6-2/TRBV6-3|-|-|TRBJ2-7
TGTGCCAGCAGTTACGATCCCAGGCTCCCCTACGAGCAGTACTTC
CASSYDPRLPYEQYF
>TRBV27|-|-|TRBJ1-1
TGTGCCAGCAGTTTACGGGAAAACACTGAAGCTTTCTTT
CASSLRENTEAFF
>TRBV4-2|-|-|TRBJ2-1
TGTGCCAGCAGCCAAGAGTCGCCTGCCAGCAATGAGCAGTTCTTC
CASSQESPASNEQFF
>TRBV18|TRBD1|-|TRBJ2-1
TGTGCCAGCTCAGAAAAGGACAGGGACAATGAGCAGTTCTTC
CASSEKDRDNEQFF
>TRBV7-3|-|-|TRBJ1-6
TGTGCCAGCAGCGAACAGGGTAGGAATTCACCCCTCCACTTT
CASSEQGRNSPLHF
>TRBV28|TRBD2|-|TRBJ2-7
TGTGCCAGCAGTTTAGCGGGGGGAAGCCTCACGTACGAGCAGTACTTC
CASSLAGGSLTYEQYF
>TRBV18|-|-|TRBJ2-5
TGTGCCAGCTCACCCCGGAACAGGGAACAAGAGACCCAGTACTTC
CASSPRNREQETQYF
>TRBV24-1|TRBD2|-|TRBJ2-3
TGTGCCACCAGTGGCGTTAGCGGGAGAAACGGGGGAGATACGCAGTATTTT
CATSGVSGRNGGDTQYF
>TRBV11-2|TRBD2|-|TRBJ2-5
TGTGCCAGCAGCCCTAGGACTAGCGGGAGATCGGGGGAGACCCAGTACTTC
CASSPRTSGRSGETQYF
>TRBV9|TRBD2|few|TRBJ2-2
TGTGCCAGCAGCGTAGGGTCAGCGGGAGGGCCCGGGGAGCTGTTTTTT
CASSVGSAGGPGELFF
>TRBV7-9|-|-|TRBJ2-2
TGTGCCAGCAGCCCTCGTACCTTCGGCGGGGGCAACACCGGGGAGCTGTTTTTT
CASSPRTFGGGNTGELFF
>TRBV2|TRBD2|many|TRBJ2-7
TGTGCCAGCAGTGAATTGGTAGCGGGAGCCTACGAGCAGTACTTC
CASSELVAGAYEQYF
>TRBV28|TRBD1|-|TRBJ1-4
TGTGCCAGCAGTACGGGACAGGGGAATGAAAAACTGTTTTTT
CASSTGQGNEKLFF
>TRBV29-1|-|once|TRBJ1-1
TGCAGCGTTTGCAGGGCGTCGGGCACTGAAGCTTTCTTT
CSVCRASGTEAFF
>TRBV3-1/TRBV3-2|-|few|TRBJ2-2
TGTGCCAGCACCTACTTCGGTTCCGGGGACACCGGGGAGCTGTTTTTT
CASTYFGSGDTGELFF
>TRBV30|TRBD1|-|TRBJ2-7
TGTGCCTGGAGTGTGGGTGGGACAGGGTGGTACGAGCAGTACTTC
CAWSVGGTGWYEQYF
>TRBV10-3|-|once|TRBJ2-3
TGTGCCACCACCTCCCTCCCGGGGGCAGATACGCAGTATTTT
CATTSLPGADTQYF
>TRBV9|-|-|TRBJ2-5
TGTGCCAGCAGCCCTCAGGGTATTCAAGAGACCCAGTACTTC
CASSPQGIQETQYF
>TRBV7-6|-|-|TRBJ2-7
TGTGCCAGCAGCTTAGGCGGGGGCACTTACGAGCAGTACTTC
CASSLGGGTYEQYF
>TRBV28|TRBD1|-|TRBJ1-4
TGTGCCAGCAGCGCTTGGGGACAGCAGAATGAAAAACTGTTTTTT
CASSAWGQQNEKLFF
>TRBV7-9|-|-|TRBJ2-3
TGTGCCAGCAGCCCTATAGTCGCAGATACGCAGTATTTT
CASSPIVADTQYF
>TRBV28|TRBD2|-|TRBJ2-1
TGTGCCAGCAGTTCCCCGGGACTAGCGGGAGGGTGGGGAAATGAGCAGTTCTTC
CASSSPGLAGGWGNEQFF
>TRBV28|-|-|TRBJ2-4
TGTGCCAGCAGTCGGGCAGGGGAAGGGGGGGACATTCAGTACTTC
CASSRAGEGGDIQYF
>TRBV7-9|TRBD2|-|TRBJ2-3
TGTGCCAGCAGCCCAAGCGTTGGGAGGGGCACAGATACGCAGTATTTT
CASSPSVGRGTDTQYF
>TRBV5-1|TRBD2|-|TRBJ2-3
TGCGCCAGCAGCTTGGGTGGACTAGCGGGATTCACAGATACGCAGTATTTT
CASSLGGLAGFTDTQYF
>TRBV3-1/TRBV3-2|-|-|TRBJ1-2
TGTGCCAGCAGCCAAGCCGCCCAGGGGAACTATGGCTACACCTTC
CASSQAAQGNYGYTF
>TRBV19|TRBD2|-|TRBJ2-3
TGTGCCGCTGGGGGGCTAGCGGGAAGCACAGATACGCAGTATTTT
CAAGGLAGSTDTQYF
>TRBV11-2|-|-|TRBJ2-1
TGTGCCAGCAGCTCCCGCGGGGTGGGCTCCTACAATGAGCAGTTCTTC
CASSSRGVGSYNEQFF
>TRBV4-2|TRBD2|-|TRBJ2-2
TGTGCCAGCAGCCAAGTACGGGGGGGCCCGGAAGGGGAGCTGTTTTTT
CASSQVRGGPEGELFF